These T cell receptor beta chains were read from a single sample in a study of blood T cell repertoires in COVID-19. Measured with immunoSEQ multiplex PCR; TCRdb has only the in-frame clones, and not every one. The sample records roughly 100,000 clones, 70% to 80% being singletons. Source material: peripheral blood. The receptors were sampled from an elderly man with COVID-19, enrolled during active disease. Each CDR3 is given with its conserved first and last residue. The order of the fields is J gene, V gene, CDR3 protein.

>TRBJ1-5|TRBV24-1
CATSDQRQGIGPQHF
>TRBJ2-2|TRBV5-1
CASSADPTVAGELFF
>TRBJ2-2|TRBV5-1
CASSLSLAGPGELFF
>TRBJ2-7|TRBV20-1
CSASRGGPYEQYF
>TRBJ1-2|TRBV6-1
CASSEWDRRDNGGYTF
>TRBJ2-2|TRBV19
CASSISEREMGSGELFF
>TRBJ1-6|TRBV21-1
CASSINRPVCF
>TRBJ1-5|TRBV28
CASRQYSSNQPQHF
>TRBJ1-5|TRBV2
CASSGGTGSQPQHF
>TRBJ1-2|TRBV12-5
CASGLGSNYGYTF
>TRBJ1-2|TRBV15
CATSTQGSSGYTF
>TRBJ1-2|TRBV5-6
CASSLGGSFYGYTF
>TRBJ1-2|TRBV6-5
CASSPGGRGYTF
>TRBJ2-2|TRBV19
CASNLRTGGSGELFF
>TRBJ2-7|TRBV25-1
CATSNRDVAYEQYF
>TRBJ1-5|TRBV2
CASSRDREQPQHF
>TRBJ1-5|TRBV28
CASYMTDQPQHF
>TRBJ2-7|TRBV19
CASSPGGSSYEQYF
>TRBJ2-1|TRBV10-3
CAIRRGNDNEQFF
>TRBJ2-1|TRBV6-5
CASSWTGEEEQFF
>TRBJ2-6|TRBV28
CASSLYQGTGANVLTF
>TRBJ2-7|TRBV6-5
CASSWTSGSYEQYF
>TRBJ1-5|TRBV2
CASSEVDSNQPQHF
>TRBJ1-1|TRBV18
CASSPAGGWDTEAFF
>TRBJ1-4|TRBV5-1
CASSLRGAGEKLFF
>TRBJ1-1|TRBV5-4
CASSFKNTEAFF
>TRBJ1-2|TRBV5-1
CASSLDSGDYGYTF
>TRBJ2-7|TRBV28
CASSLLGEYSYEQYF
>TRBJ2-3|TRBV19
CASSRQLSTDTQYF
>TRBJ2-1|TRBV3-1/TRBV3-2
CASSQQDYHGEQFF
>TRBJ2-7|TRBV18
CASSQQGAHGWDEQYF
>TRBJ2-1|TRBV4-1
CASSQDKREGMWYEQFF
>TRBJ2-1|TRBV9
CASSAETGVYNEQFF
>TRBJ1-3|TRBV28
CASSLQVYTSGNTIYF
>TRBJ2-1|TRBV6-1
CASSEAPGAQGYNEQFF
>TRBJ2-7|TRBV6-5
CASKPTGGYEQYF
>TRBJ1-1|TRBV6-5
CASSHIWTGNTEAFF
>TRBJ2-3|TRBV28
CASSLPTYTDTQYF
>TRBJ1-2|TRBV5-3
CARSLVARSDRVGYTF
>TRBJ2-1|TRBV7-8
CASSLGGGGSSYNEQFF
>TRBJ2-2|TRBV2
CASSRALQGFGSGELFF
>TRBJ2-2|TRBV6-5
CASSYTGGELFF
>TRBJ2-1|TRBV6-6
CASSYPGGSNEQFF
>TRBJ2-3|TRBV14
CASSPLQSATDTQYF
>TRBJ1-2|TRBV28
CASRSPVSGGNGYTF
>TRBJ1-6|TRBV5-1
CASSTRQGDNSPLHF
>TRBJ1-5|TRBV6-1
CASSGLLRFGSNQPQHF
>TRBJ1-1|TRBV30
CAWAGQGWTEAFF
>TRBJ2-2|TRBV7-9
CASSPSGRDTGELFF